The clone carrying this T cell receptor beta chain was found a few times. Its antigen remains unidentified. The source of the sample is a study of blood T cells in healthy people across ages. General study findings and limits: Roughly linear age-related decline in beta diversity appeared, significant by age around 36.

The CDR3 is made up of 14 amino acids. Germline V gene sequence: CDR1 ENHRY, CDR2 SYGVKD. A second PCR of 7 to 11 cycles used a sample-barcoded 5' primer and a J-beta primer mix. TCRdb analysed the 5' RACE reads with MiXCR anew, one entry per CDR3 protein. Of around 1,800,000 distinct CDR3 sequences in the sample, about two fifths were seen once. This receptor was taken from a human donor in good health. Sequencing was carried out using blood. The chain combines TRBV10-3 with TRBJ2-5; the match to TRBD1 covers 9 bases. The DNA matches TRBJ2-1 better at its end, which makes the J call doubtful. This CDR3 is CATENRGQRETQFF. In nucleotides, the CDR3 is TGTGCCACCGAGAACAGGGGGCAGAGGGAGACCCAGTTCTTC.